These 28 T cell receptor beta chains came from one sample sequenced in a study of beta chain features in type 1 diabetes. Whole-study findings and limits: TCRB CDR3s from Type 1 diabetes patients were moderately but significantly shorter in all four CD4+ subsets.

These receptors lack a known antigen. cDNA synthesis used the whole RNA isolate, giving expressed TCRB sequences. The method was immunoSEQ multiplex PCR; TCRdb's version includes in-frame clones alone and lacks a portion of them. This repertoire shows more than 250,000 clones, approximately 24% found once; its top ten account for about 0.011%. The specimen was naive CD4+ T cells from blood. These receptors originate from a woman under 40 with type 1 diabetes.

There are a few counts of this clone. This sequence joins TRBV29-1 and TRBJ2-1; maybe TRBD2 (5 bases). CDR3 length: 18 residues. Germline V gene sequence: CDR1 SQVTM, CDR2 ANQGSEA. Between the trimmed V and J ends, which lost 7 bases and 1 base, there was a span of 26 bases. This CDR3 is CSAITHLLGGSSYNEQFF. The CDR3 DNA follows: TGCAGCGCCATAACCCACCTATTAGGCGGGTCTTCCTACAATGAGCAGTTCTTC.

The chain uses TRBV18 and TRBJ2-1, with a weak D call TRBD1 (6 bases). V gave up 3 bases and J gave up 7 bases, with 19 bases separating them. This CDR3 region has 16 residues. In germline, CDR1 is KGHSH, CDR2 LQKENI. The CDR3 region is CASSPEQGILQNEQFF. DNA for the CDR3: TGTGCCAGCTCACCCGAACAGGGAATTTTGCAAAATGAGCAGTTCTTC. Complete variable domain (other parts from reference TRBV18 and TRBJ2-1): NAGVMQNPRHLVRRRGQEARLRCSPMKGHSHVYWYRQLPEEGLKFMVYLQKENIIDESGMPKERFSAEFPKEGPSILRIQQVVRGDSAAYFCASSPEQGILQNEQFFGPGTRLTVL.

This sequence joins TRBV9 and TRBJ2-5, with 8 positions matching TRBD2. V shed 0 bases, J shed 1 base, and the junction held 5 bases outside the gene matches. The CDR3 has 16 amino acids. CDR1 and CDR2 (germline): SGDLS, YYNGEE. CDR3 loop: CASSVGGTRIQETQYF. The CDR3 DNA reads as TGTGCCAGCAGCGTAGGAGGGACTAGGATCCAAGAGACCCAGTACTTC.

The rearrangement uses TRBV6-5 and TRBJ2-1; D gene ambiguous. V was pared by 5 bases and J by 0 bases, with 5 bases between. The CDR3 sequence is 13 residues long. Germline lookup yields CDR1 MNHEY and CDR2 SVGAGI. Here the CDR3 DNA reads TGTGCCAGCAGTAAGAGCTCCTACAATGAGCAGTTCTTC. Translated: CASSKSSYNEQFF.

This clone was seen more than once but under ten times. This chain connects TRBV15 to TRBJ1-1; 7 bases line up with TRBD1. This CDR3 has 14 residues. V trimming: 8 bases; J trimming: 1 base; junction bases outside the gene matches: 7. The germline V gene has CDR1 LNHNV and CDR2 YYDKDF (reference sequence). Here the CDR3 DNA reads TGTGCCACCGATCGGACAGGATCGAACACTGAAGCTTTCTTT. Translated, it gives CATDRTGSNTEAFF.

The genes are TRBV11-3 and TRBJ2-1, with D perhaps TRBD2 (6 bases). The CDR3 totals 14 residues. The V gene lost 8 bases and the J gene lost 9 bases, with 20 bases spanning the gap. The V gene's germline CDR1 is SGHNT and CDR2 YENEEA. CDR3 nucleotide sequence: TGTGCCAGCTCCTCCCCGAGTCGGGGGATTGAGCAGTTCTTC. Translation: CASSSPSRGIEQFF.

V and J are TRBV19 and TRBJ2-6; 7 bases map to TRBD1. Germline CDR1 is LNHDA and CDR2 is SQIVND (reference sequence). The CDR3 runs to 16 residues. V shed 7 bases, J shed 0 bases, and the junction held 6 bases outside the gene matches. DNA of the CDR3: TGTGCCAGTACCCGGGACAGTAACTCTGGGGCCAACGTCCTGACTTTC. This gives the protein CASTRDSNSGANVLTF.

CDR3 amino acids: CAWRGKGLADNEQFF. CDR3 bases: TGTGCCTGGAGGGGCAAGGGACTAGCGGACAATGAGCAGTTCTTC. The chain has TRBV30 and TRBJ2-1, with TRBD2 identical over 11 bases. The V and J ends lost 3 bases and 5 bases, in that order; junction bases with no gene match: 6. The CDR3 loop spans 15 amino acids. Germline V gives CDR1 GTSNPN, CDR2 SVGIG (reference sequence).

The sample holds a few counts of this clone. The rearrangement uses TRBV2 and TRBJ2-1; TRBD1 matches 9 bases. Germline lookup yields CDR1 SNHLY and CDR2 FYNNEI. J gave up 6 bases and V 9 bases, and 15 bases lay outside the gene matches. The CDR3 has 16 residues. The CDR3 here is CARPGQGRSSSNEQFF. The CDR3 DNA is TGTGCCAGACCGGGACAGGGTCGATCCTCGAGCAATGAGCAGTTCTTC.

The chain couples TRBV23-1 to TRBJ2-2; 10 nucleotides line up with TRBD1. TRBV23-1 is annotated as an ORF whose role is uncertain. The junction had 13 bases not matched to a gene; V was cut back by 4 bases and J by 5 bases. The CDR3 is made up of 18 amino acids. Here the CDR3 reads CASSLCRDRGVETGELFF. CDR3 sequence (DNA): TGCGCCAGCAGTCTGTGCCGGGACAGGGGCGTCGAAACCGGGGAGCTGTTTTTT.

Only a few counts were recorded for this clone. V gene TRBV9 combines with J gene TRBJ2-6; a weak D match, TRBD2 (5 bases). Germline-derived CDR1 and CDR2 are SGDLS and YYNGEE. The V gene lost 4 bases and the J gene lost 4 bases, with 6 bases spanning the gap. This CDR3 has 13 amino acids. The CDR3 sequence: CASSPGGANVLTF. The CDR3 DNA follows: TGTGCCAGCAGCCCGGGGGGGGCCAACGTCCTGACTTTC.

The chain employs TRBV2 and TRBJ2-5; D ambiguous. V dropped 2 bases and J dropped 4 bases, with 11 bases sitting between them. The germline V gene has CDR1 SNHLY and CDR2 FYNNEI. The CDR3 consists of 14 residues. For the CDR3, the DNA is TGTGCCAGCAGTGAACCCCGACGCGGAGAGACCCAGTACTTC. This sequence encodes CASSEPRRGETQYF.

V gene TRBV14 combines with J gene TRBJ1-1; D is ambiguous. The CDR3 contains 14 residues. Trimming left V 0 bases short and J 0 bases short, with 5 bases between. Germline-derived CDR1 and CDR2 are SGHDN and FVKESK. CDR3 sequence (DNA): TGTGCCAGCAGCCAAGACAGAATGAACACTGAAGCTTTCTTT. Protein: CASSQDRMNTEAFF.

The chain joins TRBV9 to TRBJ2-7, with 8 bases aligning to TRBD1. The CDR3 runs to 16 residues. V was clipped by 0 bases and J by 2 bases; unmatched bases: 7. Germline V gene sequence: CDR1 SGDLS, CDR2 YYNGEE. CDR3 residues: CASSVGIGQGAYEQYF. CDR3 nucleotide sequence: TGTGCCAGCAGCGTAGGGATAGGACAGGGCGCCTACGAGCAGTACTTC.

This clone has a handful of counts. In DNA, the CDR3 is TGTGCCAGCAGTTTCCTCCCAGATACGCAGTATTTT. This encodes CASSFLPDTQYF. The chain employs TRBV28 and TRBJ2-3; D ambiguous. The CDR3 is 12 amino acids. CDR1 and CDR2 from the germline V gene are MDHEN and SYDVKM. Trimming left V 3 bases short and J 4 bases short, with 5 bases between. Complete variable domain (other parts from reference TRBV28 and TRBJ2-3): DVKVTQSSRYLVKRTGEKVFLECVQDMDHENMFWYRQDPGLGLRLIYFSYDVKMKEKGDIPEGYSVSREKKERFSLILESASTNQTSMYLCASSFLPDTQYFGPGTRLTVL.

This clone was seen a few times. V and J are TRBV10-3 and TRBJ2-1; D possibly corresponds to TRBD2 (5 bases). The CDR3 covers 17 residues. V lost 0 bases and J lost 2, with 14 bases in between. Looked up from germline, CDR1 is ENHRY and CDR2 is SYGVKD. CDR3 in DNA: TGTGCCATCAGTGAGTCGCGAGCGGAACAAACCTACAATGAGCAGTTCTTC. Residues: CAISESRAEQTYNEQFF.

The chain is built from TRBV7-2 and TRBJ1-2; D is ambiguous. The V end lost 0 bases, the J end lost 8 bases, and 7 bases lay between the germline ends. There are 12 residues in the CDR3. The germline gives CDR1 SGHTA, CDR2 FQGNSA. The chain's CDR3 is CASSLAPIGYTF. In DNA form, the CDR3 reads TGTGCCAGCAGCTTAGCTCCTATAGGCTACACCTTC.

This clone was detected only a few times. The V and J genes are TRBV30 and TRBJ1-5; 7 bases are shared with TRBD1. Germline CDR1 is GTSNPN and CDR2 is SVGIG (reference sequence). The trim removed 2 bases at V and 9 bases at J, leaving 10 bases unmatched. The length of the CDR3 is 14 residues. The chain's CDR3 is CAWSPLTGPTPQHF. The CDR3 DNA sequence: TGTGCCTGGAGTCCCTTGACAGGGCCGACGCCCCAGCATTTT.

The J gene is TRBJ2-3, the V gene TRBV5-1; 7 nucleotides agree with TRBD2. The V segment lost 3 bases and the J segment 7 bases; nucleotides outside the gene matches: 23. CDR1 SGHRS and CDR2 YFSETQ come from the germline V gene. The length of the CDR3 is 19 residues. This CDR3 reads CASSSRLAERGHTRNTQYF. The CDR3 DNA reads TGCGCCAGCAGCTCTCGTCTAGCGGAAAGAGGGCACACACGAAATACGCAGTATTTT.

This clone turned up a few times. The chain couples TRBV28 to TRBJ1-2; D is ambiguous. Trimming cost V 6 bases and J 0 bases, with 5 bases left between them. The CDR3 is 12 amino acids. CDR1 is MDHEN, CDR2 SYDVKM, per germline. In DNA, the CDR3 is TGTGCCAGCAGCCAAACTAACTATGGCTACACCTTC. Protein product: CASSQTNYGYTF.

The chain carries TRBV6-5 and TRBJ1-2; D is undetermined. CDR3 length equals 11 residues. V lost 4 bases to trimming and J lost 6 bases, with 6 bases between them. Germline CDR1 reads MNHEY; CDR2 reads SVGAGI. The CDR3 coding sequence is TGTGCCAGCAGTTTCGGGAATGGCTACACCTTC. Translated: CASSFGNGYTF.

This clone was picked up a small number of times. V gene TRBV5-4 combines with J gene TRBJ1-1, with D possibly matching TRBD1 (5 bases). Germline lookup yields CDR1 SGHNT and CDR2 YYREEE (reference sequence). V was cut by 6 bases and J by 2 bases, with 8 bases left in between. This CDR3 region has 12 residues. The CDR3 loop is CASTGLNTEAFF. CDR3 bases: TGTGCCAGCACAGGGTTAAACACTGAAGCTTTCTTT. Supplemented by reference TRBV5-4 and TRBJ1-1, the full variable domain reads ETGVTQSPTHLIKTRGQQVTLRCSSQSGHNTVSWYQQALGQGPQFIFQYYREEENGRGNFPPRFSGLQFPNYSSELNVNALELDDSALYLCASTGLNTEAFFGQGTRLTVV.

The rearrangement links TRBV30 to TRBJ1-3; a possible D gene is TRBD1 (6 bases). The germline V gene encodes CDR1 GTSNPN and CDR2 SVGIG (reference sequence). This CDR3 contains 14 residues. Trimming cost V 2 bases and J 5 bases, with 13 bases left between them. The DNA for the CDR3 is TGTGCCTGGAGTCAAATCCGGGACAGAAACACCATATATTTT. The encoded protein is CAWSQIRDRNTIYF.

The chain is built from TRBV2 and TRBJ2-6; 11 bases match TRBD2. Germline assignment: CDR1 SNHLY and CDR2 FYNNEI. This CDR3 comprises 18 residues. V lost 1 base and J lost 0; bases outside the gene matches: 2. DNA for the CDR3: TGTGCCAGCAGTGAAGGACTAGCGGGACCCTCTGGGGCCAACGTCCTGACTTTC. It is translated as CASSEGLAGPSGANVLTF.

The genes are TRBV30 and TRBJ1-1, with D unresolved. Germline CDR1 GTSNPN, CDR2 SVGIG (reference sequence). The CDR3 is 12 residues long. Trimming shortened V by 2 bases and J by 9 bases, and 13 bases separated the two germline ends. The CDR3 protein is CAWSPQVGQAFF. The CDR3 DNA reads TGTGCCTGGAGTCCCCAGGTCGGTCAAGCTTTCTTT.

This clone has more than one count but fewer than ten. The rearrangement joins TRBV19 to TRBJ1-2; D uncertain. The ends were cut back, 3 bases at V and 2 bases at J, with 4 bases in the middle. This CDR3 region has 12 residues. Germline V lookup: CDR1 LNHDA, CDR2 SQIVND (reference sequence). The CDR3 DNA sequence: TGTGCCAGTAGTATCCAGAACTATGGCTACACCTTC. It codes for CASSIQNYGYTF.

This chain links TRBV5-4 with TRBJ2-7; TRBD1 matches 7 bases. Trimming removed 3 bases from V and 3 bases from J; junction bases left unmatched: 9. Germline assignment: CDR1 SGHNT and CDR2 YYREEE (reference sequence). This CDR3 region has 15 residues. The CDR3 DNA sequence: TGTGCCAGCAGCTCGGAACCGGGACAGTACTACGAGCAGTACTTC. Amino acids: CASSSEPGQYYEQYF.

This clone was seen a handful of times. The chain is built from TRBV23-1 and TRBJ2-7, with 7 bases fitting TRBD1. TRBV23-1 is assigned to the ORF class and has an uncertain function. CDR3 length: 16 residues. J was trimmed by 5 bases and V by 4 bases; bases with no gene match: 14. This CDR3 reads CASSRGYGQGENEQYF. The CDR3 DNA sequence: TGCGCCAGCAGTCGGGGGTATGGGCAGGGGGAAAACGAGCAGTACTTC.